This TCR beta chain derives from a study of CD8 T cells in ankylosing spondylitis. Study-wide results and caveats: Earlier studies detected some motif variants in reactive arthritis synovial fluid and blood. A motif of eight or nine highly homologous TCR beta variants was seen as apparently characteristic of ankylosing spondylitis blood. As for the disease-linked clones, they showed a CD8+ phenotype and occurred at relatively low frequencies in peripheral blood.

The table lists this clonotype with a few counts. What it binds is unknown. Scientists made TCR beta libraries using quantitative 5'-RACE with molecular barcodes. Each CDR3 protein gets one entry after TCRdb re-called the 5' RACE reads with MiXCR. Among just over 300,000 distinct CDR3 sequences listed, less than 25% were seen once. The sample was blood, either unsorted or a sorted T cell fraction (not recorded which). The TCR originated in a female donor with ankylosing spondylitis or in good health (not recorded which).

The CDR3 DNA reads as TGTGCCACCACCATTCAGGGGGTCCCCCCATACGAGCAGTACTTC. The encoded protein is CATTIQGVPPYEQYF. The chain combines TRBV24-1 with TRBJ2-7; the match to TRBD1 covers 7 bases. CDR1 and CDR2 (germline): KGHDR, SFDVKD. Unmatched junction bases numbered 13, after V lost 8 bases and J lost 4 bases. This CDR3 has 15 residues.